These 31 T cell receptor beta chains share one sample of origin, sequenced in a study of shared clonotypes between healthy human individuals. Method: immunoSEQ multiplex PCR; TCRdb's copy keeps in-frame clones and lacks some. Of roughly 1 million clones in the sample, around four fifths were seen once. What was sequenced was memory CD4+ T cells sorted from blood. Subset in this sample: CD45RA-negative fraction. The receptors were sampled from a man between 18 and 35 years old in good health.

In DNA, the CDR3 is TGTGCCAGCAGTTTTTCCCGGGACAGGTACTTC. It is translated as CASSFSRDRYF. V and J are TRBV28 and TRBJ2-7; TRBD1 matches at 7 bases. CDR3 length equals 11 residues. Germline assignment: CDR1 MDHEN and CDR2 SYDVKM. V shed 3 bases, J shed 12 bases, and the junction held 5 bases outside the gene matches.

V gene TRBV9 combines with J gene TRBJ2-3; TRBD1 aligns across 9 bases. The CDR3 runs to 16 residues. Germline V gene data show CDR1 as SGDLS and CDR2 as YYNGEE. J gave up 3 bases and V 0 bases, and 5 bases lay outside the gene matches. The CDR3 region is CASSVDGTGSTDTQYF. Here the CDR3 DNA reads TGTGCCAGCAGCGTAGATGGGACAGGGAGTACAGATACGCAGTATTTT. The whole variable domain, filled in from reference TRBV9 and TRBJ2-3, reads DSGVTQTPKHLITATGQRVTLRCSPRSGDLSVYWYQQSLDQGLQFLIQYYNGEERAKGNILERFSAQQFPDLHSELNLSSLELGDSALYFCASSVDGTGSTDTQYFGPGTRLTVL.

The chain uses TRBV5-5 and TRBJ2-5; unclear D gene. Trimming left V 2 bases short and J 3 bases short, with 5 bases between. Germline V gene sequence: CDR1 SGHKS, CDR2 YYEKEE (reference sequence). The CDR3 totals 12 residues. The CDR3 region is CASSFGEETQYF. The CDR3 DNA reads TGTGCCAGCAGCTTCGGTGAAGAGACCCAGTACTTC.

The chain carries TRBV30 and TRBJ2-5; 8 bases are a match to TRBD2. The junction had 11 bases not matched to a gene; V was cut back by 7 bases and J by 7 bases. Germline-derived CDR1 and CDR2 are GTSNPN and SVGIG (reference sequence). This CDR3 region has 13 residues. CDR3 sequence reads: CASAGGTLLTQYF. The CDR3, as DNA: TGTGCCTCTGCGGGGGGTACCCTCTTGACCCAGTACTTC.

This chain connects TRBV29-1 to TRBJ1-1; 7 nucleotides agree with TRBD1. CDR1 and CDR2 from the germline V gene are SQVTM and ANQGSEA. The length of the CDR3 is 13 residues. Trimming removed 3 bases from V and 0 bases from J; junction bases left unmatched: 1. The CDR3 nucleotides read TGCAGCGTTGACAGGGGGATGAACACTGAAGCTTTCTTT. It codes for CSVDRGMNTEAFF.

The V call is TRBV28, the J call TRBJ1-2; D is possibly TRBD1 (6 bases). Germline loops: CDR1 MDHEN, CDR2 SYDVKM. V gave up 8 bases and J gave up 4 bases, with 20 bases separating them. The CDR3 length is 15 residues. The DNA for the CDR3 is TGTGCCAGCTTACGAAGGGGGGCGGAAGGCTATGGCTACACCTTC. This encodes CASLRRGAEGYGYTF.

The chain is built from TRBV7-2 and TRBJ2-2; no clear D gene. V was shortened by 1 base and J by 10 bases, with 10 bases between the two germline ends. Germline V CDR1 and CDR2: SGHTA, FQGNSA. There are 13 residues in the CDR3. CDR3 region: CASSLGHRMELFF. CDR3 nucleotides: TGTGCCAGCAGCTTAGGGCACCGAATGGAGCTGTTTTTT.

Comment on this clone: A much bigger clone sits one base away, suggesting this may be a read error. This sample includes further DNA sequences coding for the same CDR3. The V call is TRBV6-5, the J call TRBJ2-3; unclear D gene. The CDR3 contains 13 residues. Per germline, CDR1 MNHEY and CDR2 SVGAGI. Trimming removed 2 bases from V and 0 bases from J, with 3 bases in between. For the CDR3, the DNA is TGTGCCAGCAGTTACCTTAGCACAGATACGCAGTATTTT. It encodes CASSYLSTDTQYF.

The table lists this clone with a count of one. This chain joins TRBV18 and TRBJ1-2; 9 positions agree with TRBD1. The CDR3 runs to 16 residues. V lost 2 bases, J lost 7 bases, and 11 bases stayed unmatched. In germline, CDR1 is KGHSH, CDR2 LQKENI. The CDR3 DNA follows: TGTGCCAGCTCACCAAGGGACAGGGATCAGGGTGGTGGCTACACCTTC. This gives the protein CASSPRDRDQGGGYTF.

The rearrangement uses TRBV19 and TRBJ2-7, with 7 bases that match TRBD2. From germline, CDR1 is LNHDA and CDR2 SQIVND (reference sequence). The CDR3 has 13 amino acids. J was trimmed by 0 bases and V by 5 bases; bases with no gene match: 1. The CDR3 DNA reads TGTGCCAGTAGTCCGGGGGGCTCCTACGAGCAGTACTTC. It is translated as CASSPGGSYEQYF.

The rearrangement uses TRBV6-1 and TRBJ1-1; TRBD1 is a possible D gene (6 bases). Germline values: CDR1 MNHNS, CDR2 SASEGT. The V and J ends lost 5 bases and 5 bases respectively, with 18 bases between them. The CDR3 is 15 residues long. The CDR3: CASSFRQVAGTEAFF. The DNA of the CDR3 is TGTGCCAGCAGTTTCCGACAGGTAGCGGGGACTGAAGCTTTCTTT.

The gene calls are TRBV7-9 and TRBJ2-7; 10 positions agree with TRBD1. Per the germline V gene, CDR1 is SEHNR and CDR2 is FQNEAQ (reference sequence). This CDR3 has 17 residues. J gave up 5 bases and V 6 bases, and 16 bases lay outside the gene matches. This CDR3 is CASRAPAGGTGVHEQYF. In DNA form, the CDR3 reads TGTGCCAGCAGAGCCCCAGCCGGAGGGACAGGGGTCCACGAGCAGTACTTC.

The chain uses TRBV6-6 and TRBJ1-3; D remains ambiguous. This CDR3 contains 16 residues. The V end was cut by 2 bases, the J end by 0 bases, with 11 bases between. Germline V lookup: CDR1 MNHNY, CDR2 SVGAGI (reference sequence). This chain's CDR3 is CASSYDMGSSGNTIYF. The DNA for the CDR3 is TGTGCCAGCAGTTACGATATGGGGAGCTCTGGAAACACCATATATTTT.

CDR3 nucleotides: TGCGCCAGCAGCTTTAAGGGAGCTTCATTCACAGATACGCAGTATTTT. Translation gives CASSFKGASFTDTQYF. This chain connects TRBV5-1 to TRBJ2-3; D may be TRBD2 (5 bases). The CDR3 contains 16 residues. The ends were cut back, 2 bases at V and 2 bases at J, with 15 bases in the middle. CDR1 and CDR2 (germline): SGHRS, YFSETQ.

This CDR3 reads CASSGTSGGFSRYNEQFF. The CDR3 DNA reads as TGTGCCAGTAGTGGGACTAGCGGGGGCTTCTCGAGGTACAATGAGCAGTTCTTC. The chain employs TRBV19 and TRBJ2-1, with TRBD2 matching over 14 bases. J lost 4 bases, V lost 5 bases, and 10 bases had no gene match. This CDR3 spans 18 amino acids. Germline CDR1 and CDR2: LNHDA and SQIVND (reference sequence).

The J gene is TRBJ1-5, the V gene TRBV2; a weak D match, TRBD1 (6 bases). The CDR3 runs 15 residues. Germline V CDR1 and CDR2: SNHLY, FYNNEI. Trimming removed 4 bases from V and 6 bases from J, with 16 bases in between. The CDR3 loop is CASSALRGMGQPQHF. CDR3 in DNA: TGTGCCAGCAGTGCCCTCAGGGGAATGGGTCAGCCCCAGCATTTT.

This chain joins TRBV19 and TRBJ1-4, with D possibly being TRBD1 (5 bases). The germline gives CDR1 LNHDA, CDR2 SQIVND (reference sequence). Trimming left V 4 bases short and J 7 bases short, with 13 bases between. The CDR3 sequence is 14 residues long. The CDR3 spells CASSNWGPGEKLFF. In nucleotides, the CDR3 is TGTGCCAGTAGTAACTGGGGCCCGGGTGAAAAACTGTTTTTT.

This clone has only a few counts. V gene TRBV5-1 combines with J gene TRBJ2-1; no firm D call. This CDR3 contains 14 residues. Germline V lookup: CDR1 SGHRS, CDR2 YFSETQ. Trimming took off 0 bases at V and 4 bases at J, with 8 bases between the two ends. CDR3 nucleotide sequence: TGCGCCAGCAGCTTGGATCCCCAGTACAATGAGCAGTTCTTC. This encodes CASSLDPQYNEQFF.

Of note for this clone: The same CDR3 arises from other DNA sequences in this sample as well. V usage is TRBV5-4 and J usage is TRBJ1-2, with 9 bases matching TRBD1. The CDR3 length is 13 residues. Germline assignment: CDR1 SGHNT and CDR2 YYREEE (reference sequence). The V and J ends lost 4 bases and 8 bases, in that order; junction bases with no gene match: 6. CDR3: CASSAGTGFGYTF. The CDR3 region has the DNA TGTGCCAGCAGCGCCGGGACAGGGTTCGGCTACACCTTC.

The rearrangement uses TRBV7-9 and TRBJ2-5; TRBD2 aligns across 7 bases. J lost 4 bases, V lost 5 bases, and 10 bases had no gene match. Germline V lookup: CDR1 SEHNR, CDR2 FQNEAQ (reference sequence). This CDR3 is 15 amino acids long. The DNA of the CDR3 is TGTGCCAGCAGCGAGGGGCTAGCGGAGAGAGAGACCCAGTACTTC. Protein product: CASSEGLAERETQYF.

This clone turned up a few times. This CDR3 is CASEGRDRWQETQYF. In DNA, the CDR3 is TGTGCCAGCGAGGGCCGGGACAGGTGGCAAGAGACCCAGTACTTC. The chain uses TRBV2 and TRBJ2-5; 8 nucleotides match TRBD1. Trimming took 8 bases from V and 2 from J; bases not matched to a gene: 10. This CDR3 region has 15 residues. CDR1 and CDR2 (germline): SNHLY, FYNNEI.

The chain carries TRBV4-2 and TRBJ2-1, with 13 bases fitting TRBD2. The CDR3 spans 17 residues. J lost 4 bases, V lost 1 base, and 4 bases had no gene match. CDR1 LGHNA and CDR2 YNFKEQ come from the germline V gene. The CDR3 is CASSQGGLAGPYNEQFF. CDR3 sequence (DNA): TGTGCCAGCAGCCAAGGGGGACTAGCGGGGCCTTACAATGAGCAGTTCTTC.

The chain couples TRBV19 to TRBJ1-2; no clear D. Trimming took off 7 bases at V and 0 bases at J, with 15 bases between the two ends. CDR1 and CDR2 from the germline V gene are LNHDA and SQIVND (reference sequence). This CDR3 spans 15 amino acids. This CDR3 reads CASNTLGTTNYGYTF. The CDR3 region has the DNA TGTGCCAGTAACACCCTGGGCACAACTAACTATGGCTACACCTTC.

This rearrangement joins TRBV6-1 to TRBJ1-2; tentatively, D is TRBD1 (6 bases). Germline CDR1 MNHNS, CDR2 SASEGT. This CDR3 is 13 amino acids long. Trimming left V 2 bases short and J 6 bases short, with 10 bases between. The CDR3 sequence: CASSESGAHGYTF. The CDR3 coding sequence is TGTGCCAGCAGTGAATCGGGGGCGCATGGCTACACCTTC.

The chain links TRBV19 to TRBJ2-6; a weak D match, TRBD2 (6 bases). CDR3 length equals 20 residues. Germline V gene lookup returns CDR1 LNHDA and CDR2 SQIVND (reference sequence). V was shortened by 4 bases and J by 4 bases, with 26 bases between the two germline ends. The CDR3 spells CASSRFPLAPSASGANVLTF. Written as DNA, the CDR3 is TGTGCCAGTAGTAGGTTTCCTCTAGCGCCGTCCGCTAGCGGGGCCAACGTCCTGACTTTC.

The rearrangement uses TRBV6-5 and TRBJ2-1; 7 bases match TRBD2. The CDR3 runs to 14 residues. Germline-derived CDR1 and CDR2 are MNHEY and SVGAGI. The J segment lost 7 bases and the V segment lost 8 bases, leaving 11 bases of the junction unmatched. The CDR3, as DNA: TGTGCCAGCTGGCGGGGGAGCCACGGTAATGAGCAGTTCTTC. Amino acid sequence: CASWRGSHGNEQFF.

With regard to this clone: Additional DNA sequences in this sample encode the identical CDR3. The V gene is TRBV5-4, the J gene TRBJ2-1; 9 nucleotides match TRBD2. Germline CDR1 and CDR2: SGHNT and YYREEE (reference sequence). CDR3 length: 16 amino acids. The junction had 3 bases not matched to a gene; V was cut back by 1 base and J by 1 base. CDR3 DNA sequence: TGTGCCAGCAGCTTGCCGGGACTAGCTTCCTACAATGAGCAGTTCTTC. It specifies CASSLPGLASYNEQFF.

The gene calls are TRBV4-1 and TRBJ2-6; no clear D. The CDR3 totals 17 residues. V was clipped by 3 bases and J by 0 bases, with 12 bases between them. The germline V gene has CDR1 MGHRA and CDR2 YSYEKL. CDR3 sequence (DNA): TGCGCCAGCAGCCAGGTTTTTGGGTTCTCTGGGGCCAACGTCCTGACTTTC. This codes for CASSQVFGFSGANVLTF.

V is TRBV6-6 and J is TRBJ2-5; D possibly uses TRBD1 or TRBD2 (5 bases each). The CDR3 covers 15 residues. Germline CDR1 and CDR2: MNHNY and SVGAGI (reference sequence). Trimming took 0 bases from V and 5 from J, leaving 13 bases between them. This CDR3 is CASSYSRVSSETQYF. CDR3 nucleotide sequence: TGTGCCAGCAGTTACTCCAGGGTCTCTAGCGAGACCCAGTACTTC.

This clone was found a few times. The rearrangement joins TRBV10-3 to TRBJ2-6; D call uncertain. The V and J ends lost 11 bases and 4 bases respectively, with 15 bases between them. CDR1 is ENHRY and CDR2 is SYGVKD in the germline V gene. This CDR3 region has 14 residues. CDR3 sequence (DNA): TGTGCCGTGAGAAGGGAAGCCGGGGCCAACGTCCTGACTTTC. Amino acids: CAVRREAGANVLTF.

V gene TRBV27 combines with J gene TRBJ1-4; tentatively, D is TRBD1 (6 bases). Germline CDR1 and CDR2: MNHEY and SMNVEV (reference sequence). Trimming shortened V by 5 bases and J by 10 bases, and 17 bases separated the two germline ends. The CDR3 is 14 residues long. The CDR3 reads CASSLTGIRGKLFF. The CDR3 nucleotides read TGTGCCAGCAGTCTGACGGGCATCAGGGGAAAACTGTTTTTT.